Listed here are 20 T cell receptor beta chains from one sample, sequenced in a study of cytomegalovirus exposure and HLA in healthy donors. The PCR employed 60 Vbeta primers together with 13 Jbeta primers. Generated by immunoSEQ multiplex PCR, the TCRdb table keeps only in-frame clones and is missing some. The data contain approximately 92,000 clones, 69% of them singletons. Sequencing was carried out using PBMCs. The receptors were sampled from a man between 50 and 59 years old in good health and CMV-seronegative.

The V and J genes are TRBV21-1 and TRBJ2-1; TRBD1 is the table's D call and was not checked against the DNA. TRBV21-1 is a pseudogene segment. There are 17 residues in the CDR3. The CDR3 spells CASSTPQGQGGCDEQFF. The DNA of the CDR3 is TGTGCCAGCAGCACCCCGCAGGGACAGGGGGGGTGCGATGAGCAGTTCTTC.

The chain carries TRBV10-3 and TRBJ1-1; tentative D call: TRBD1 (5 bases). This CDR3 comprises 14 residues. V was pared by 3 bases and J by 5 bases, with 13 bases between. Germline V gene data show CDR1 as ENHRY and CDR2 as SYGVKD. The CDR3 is CAISDWQGGTEAFF. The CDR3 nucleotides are TGTGCCATCAGTGATTGGCAGGGAGGTACTGAAGCTTTCTTT.

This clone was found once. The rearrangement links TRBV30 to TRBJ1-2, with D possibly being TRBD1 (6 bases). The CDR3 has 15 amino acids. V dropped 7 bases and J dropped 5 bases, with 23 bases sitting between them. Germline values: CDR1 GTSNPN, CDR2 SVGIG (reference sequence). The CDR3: CASGGQTAVWYGYTF. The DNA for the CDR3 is TGTGCCTCCGGGGGGCAGACAGCAGTTTGGTATGGCTACACCTTC.

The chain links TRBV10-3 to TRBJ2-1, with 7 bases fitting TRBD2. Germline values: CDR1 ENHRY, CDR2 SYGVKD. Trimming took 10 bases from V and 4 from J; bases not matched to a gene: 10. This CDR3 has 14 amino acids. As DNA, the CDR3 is TGTGCCAGCGCGGGAGCGGGGAGTTACAATGAGCAGTTCTTC. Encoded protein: CASAGAGSYNEQFF.

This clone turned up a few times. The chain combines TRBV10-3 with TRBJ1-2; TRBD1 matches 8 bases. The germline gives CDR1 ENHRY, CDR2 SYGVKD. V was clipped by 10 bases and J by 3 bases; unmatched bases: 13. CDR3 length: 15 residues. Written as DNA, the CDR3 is TGTGCCACCTTGCCCCCGACAGGGGCGTACTATGGCTACACCTTC. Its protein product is CATLPPTGAYYGYTF.

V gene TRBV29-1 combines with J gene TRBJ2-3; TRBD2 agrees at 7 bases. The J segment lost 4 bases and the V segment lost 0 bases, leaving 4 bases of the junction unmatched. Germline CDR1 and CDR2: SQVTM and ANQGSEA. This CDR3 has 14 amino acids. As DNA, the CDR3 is TGCAGCGTTGAAGATATCGCGGGAGCAGATACGCAGTATTTT. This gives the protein CSVEDIAGADTQYF.

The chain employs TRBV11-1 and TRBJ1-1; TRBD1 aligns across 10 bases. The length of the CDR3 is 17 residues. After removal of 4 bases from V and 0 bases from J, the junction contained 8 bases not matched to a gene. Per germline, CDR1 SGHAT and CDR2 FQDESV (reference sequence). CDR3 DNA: TGTGCCAGCAGCTCGACCGGACAGGGGGGAATGAACACTGAAGCTTTCTTT. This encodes CASSSTGQGGMNTEAFF.

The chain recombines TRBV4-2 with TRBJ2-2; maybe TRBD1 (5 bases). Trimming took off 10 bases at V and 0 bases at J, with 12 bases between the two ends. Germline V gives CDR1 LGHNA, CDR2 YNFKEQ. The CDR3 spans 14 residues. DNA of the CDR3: TGTGCCACCCGAAGGGGCCCGAACACCGGGGAGCTGTTTTTT. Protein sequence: CATRRGPNTGELFF.

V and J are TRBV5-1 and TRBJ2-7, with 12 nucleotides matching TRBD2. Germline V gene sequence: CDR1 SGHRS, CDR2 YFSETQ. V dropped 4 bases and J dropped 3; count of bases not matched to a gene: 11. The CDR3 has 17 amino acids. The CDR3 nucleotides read TGCGCCAGCAGCAGTACTAGCGGGGGGATCCCAGGCTACGAGCAGTACTTC. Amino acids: CASSSTSGGIPGYEQYF.

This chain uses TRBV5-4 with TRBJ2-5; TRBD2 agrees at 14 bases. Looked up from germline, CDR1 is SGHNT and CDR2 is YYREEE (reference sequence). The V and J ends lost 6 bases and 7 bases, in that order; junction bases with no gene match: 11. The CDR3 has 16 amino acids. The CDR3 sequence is CASTRLAGGLMGTQYF. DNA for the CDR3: TGTGCCAGCACCCGACTAGCGGGGGGGCTTATGGGGACCCAGTACTTC.

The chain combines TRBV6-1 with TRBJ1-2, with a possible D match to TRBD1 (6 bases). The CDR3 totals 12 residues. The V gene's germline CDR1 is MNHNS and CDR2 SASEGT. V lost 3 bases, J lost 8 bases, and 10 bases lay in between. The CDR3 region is CASSDGGRGYTF. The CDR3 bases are TGTGCCAGCAGTGACGGGGGGCGAGGCTACACCTTC.

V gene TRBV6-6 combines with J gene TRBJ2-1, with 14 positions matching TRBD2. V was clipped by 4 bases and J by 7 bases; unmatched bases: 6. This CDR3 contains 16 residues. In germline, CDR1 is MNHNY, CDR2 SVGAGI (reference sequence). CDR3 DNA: TGTGCCAGCAGTTCAAGACTAGCGGGAGGGTCAAATGAGCAGTTCTTC. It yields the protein CASSSRLAGGSNEQFF.

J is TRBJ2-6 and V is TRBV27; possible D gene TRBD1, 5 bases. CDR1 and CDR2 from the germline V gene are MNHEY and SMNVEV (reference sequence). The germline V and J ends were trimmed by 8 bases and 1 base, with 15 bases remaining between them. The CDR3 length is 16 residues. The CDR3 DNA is TGTGCCAGCCGGCGCACCCCAGGGTCTGGGGCCAACGTCCTGACTTTC. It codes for CASRRTPGSGANVLTF.

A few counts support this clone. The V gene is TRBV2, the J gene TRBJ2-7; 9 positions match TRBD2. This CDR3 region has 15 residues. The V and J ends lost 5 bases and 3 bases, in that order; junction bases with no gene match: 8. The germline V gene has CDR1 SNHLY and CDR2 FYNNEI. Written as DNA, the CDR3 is TGTGCCAGCAGTTCGATAGCGGGGGCGTTCTACGAGCAGTACTTC. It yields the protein CASSSIAGAFYEQYF.

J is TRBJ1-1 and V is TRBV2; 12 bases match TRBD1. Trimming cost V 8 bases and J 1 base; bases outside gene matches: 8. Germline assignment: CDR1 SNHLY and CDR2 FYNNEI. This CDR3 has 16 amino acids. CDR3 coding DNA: TGTGCCAGCCCCGAGCGGGACAGGGGGCGGAACACTGAAGCTTTCTTT. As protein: CASPERDRGRNTEAFF.

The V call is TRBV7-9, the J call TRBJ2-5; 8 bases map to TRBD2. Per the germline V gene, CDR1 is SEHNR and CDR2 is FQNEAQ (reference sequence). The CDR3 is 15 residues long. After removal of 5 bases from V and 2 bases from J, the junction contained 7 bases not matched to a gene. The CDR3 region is CASSRRREVQETQYF. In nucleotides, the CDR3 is TGTGCCAGCAGCAGAAGGCGGGAGGTTCAAGAGACCCAGTACTTC.

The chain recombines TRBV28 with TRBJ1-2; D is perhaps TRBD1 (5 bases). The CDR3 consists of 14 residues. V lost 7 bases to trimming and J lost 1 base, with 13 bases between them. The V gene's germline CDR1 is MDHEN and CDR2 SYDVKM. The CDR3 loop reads CASTTPGLNYGYTF. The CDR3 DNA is TGTGCCAGCACCACTCCGGGACTTAACTATGGCTACACCTTC.

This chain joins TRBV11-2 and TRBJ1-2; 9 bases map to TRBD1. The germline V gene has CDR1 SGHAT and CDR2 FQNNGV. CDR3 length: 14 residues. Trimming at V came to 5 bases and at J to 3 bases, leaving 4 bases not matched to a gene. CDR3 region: CASSPWTGDYGYTF. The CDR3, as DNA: TGTGCCAGCAGCCCCTGGACAGGGGACTATGGCTACACCTTC. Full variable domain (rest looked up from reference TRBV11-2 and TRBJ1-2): EAGVAQSPRYKIIEKRQSVAFWCNPISGHATLYWYQQILGQGPKLLIQFQNNGVVDDSQLPKDRFSAERLKGVDSTLKIQPAKLEDSAVYLCASSPWTGDYGYTFGSGTRLTVV.

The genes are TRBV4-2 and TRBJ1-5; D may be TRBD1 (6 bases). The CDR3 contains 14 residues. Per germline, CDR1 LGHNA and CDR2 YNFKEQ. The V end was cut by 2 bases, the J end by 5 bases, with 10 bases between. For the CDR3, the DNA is TGTGCCAGCAGCCAACAGGACAGCGATCAGCCCCAGCATTTT. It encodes CASSQQDSDQPQHF.

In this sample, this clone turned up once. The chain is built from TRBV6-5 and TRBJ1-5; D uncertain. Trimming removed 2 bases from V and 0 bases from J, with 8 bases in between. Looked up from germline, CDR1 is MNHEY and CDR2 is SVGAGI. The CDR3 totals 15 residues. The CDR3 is CASSYDGSSNQPQHF. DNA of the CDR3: TGTGCCAGCAGTTACGACGGGAGTAGCAATCAGCCCCAGCATTTT.